This T cell receptor (beta chain) was profiled in a study of CD8+ T cells in alopecia areata. Study findings and constraints: Scalp clonality, together with expanded CD8+ clones among the top 100, fell significantly with tofacitinib. Sequence data from scalp samples additionally include resident alphabeta T cells of normal skin. Across lesional scalp, and particularly alopecia totalis/universalis, clonality surpassed that of normal scalp.

The table lists this clone with a few counts. Antigen specificity is unknown. Looked up from germline, CDR1 is SGHDN and CDR2 is FVKESK. V gave up 0 bases and J gave up 8 bases, with 8 bases separating them. The CDR3 has 13 amino acids. RNA was extracted and reverse transcribed into cDNA as the sequencing template. The repertoire was sequenced with immunoSEQ multiplex PCR; TCRdb's copy has only in-frame clones and lacks some. Here the sample spans over 70,000 clones, roughly 70% being singletons. Noted treatment: oral pan-JAK inhibitor, 5-10 mg twice daily. Alopecia areata patients had lesional scalp punch biopsies and peripheral blood taken from them.

The chain carries TRBV14 and TRBJ2-1; D gene unclear. This sample comprised CD8+ T cells sorted from blood, obtained at week 24, from a patient treated with tofacitinib. The TCR sequence derives from a human donor with alopecia areata. The CDR3 here is CASSQEPGYEQFF. DNA of the CDR3: TGTGCCAGCAGCCAAGAGCCAGGCTATGAGCAGTTCTTC.